This section outlines one T cell receptor beta chain sequence together with its context. It lacks a known antigen. Nothing much larger sits one base from this clone, and base qualities are not available. TCR CDR3 regions were amplified from genomic DNA by multiplex PCR using the deep immunoSEQ assay. For each cell subset, the extracted genomic DNA was distributed evenly across all wells of several immunoSEQ 96-well plates, and each plate served as one replicate. For sorted subsets, 150 to 200 ng genomic DNA, equal to tens of thousands of T cell genomes, was loaded into each replicate PCR. The purified libraries were quantified using a Qubit 3.0 fluorometer, sized with a Bioanalyzer 2100, and then quantified again using the KAPA Library Quantification kit. Each immunoSEQ 96-well plate was sequenced on its own single-read 150-cycle Illumina NextSeq 550 flow cell. The authors processed their data as follows. Because the immunoSEQ output included only junctional sequences and no quality scores, the filtering could not be the same as the filtering used for full-length reads. To assign V/J genes and CDR3, sequences were annotated against IMGT germline references using PyIR, a Python wrapper for IgBLAST v1.9. Reads with weak V/J assignments (E-value above 1e-6), missing CDR3, stop codons, out-of-frame junctions, or ambiguous translated residues were removed. V3J clonotypes were defined as sequences sharing an identical inferred V gene, J gene, and CDR3 amino acid sequence. To compute the percentage overlap between repertoires, the number of shared unique clonotypes was divided by the size of the smaller repertoire. Three approaches were used to assess repertoire richness: RTK rarefaction, the Chao1 estimator, and Recon v2.1 estimates of unobserved clonotypes. Generation probabilities for all TCRbeta clonotypes obtained by the gDNA method from a handful of donors were computed using OLGA. TCRdb re-hosts the immuneACCESS table, in-frame sequences only. Its copies lack some clones; in the studies checked, an unresolved V gene accounts for under half of them, and the cause for the rest is not known. The D gene and trimming were derived from the DNA, and the V and J assignments and clone size from that table. This sample lists 2 million to 2.5 million clones; more than 90% were detected once. The ten largest clonotypes hold roughly 0.13% of the sample.

Donors were healthy HIV-negative adults with no recently reported acute infections or vaccinations. Every donor was a Caucasian adult residing in Nashville, Tennessee, USA. CD4+ T cells were enriched by magnetic negative selection, after which naive cells were positively selected on CD45RA and the negative fraction was taken as the memory subset. Blood was collected by leukapheresis, and PBMCs were isolated by Ficoll-Histopaque density gradient centrifugation and then cryopreserved in liquid nitrogen vapor phase. Purity and quantity of every magnetically sorted T cell population were checked by analytical flow cytometry. From each sorted fraction, genomic DNA was isolated and quantified by UV absorbance on a Nanodrop 2000c. The sample belongs to a study of shared clonotypes between healthy human individuals (dated by TCRdb to 2020 to 2022). About the full investigation: Three men and a couple of women, aged 18 to 49 years, made up the cohort. Per donor, three plates each were used for CD4 naive and CD4 memory, two for CD8 naive, and one for CD8 memory. To estimate repertoire size and how much clonotypes are shared between individuals, the study performed deep sequencing of blood TCR repertoires from five healthy adults. Libraries were prepared and TCR repertoires were sequenced by different laboratories using diverse techniques, in order to increase sequencing depth and limit assay-specific biases. Per donor, leukapheresis produced somewhere between about 0.8 and 9 billion PBMCs.

On the study overall, not on this receptor specifically: Compared with non-shared clonotypes, clonotypes shared by all four sorted-subset donors had higher generation probabilities. Because the study included a small number of donors, the genetic and exposure-history diversity represented was limited. Larger estimated clonotype richness was generally found for naive subsets than for memory subsets. Incomplete sequencing was indicated by rarefaction of sorted-subset datasets, despite the large sequencing depth. Sampling was limited to blood, and TCR repertoires in tissue likely differ from TCR repertoires in blood. When a handful of donors were compared, the shared fraction of clonotypes was about 5% for naive CD4, over 3% for naive CD8, more than 2% for memory CD4, and around 0.37% for memory CD8. Based on pairwise subsampling, the degree of clonotype sharing among donors was expected to be affected by sequencing depth.

CDR1 and CDR2 (LGHNA, YNFKEQ) derive from the germline V gene. The CDR3 starts with the cysteine, ends with the phenylalanine, and has 16 residues. The kept DNA is CDR3 alone, 48 bases in frame from the first base. V is pruned by 4 bases and J by 2 bases, leaving 9 bases of the junction without a gene match. This receptor was taken from a man between 18 and 35 years old in good health. This chain is built from TRBV4-2 and TRBJ2-3, and 7 junctional nucleotides match TRBD2. Sequenced: naive CD4+ T cells sorted from blood. In light of the paper, this sample's cell subset or site label describes: CD45RA+ positively selected. The nucleotide sequence reads TGTGCCAGCAGCCGACACAGCGGGGCTGACACAGATACGCAGTATTTT. This is translated as CASSRHSGADTDTQYF.